Shown below are 4 T cell receptor beta chains from a single sample sequenced in a study of T cell changes during pregnancy in multiple sclerosis. This table comes from immunoSEQ multiplex PCR, and its TCRdb copy is limited to in-frame clones, with some not included. The sample has about 36,000 clones, about 91% seen once. Source: CD4+ T cells from peripheral blood mononuclear cells, taken after pregnancy. These receptors were collected from a female donor with multiple sclerosis, enrolled in a pregnancy study.

The chain has TRBV19 and TRBJ2-2; 11 positions match TRBD1. CDR3 length equals 15 residues. Germline V gene sequence: CDR1 LNHDA, CDR2 SQIVND (reference sequence). The J segment lost 5 bases and the V segment lost 4 bases, leaving 3 bases of the junction unmatched. The CDR3 DNA is TGTGCCAGTAGTACGGGGACAGGGGGGACCGGGGAGCTGTTTTTT. It codes for CASSTGTGGTGELFF.

This chain links TRBV28 with TRBJ1-2; TRBD1 matches 9 bases. The V gene end was trimmed by 4 bases and the J gene end by 7 bases; junction bases not matched to a gene: 7. The CDR3 totals 14 residues. Germline V gene sequence: CDR1 MDHEN, CDR2 SYDVKM. CDR3 protein: CASSSTGGKGGYTF. As DNA, the CDR3 is TGTGCCAGCAGTTCGACAGGGGGGAAGGGTGGCTACACCTTC.

This clone has only one observation. This chain links TRBV11-2 with TRBJ2-5; TRBD1 matches at 8 bases. The CDR3 length is 14 residues. V dropped 4 bases and J dropped 4; count of bases not matched to a gene: 5. The germline V gene has CDR1 SGHAT and CDR2 FQNNGV. Here the CDR3 reads CASSSDRVGETQYF. The CDR3 DNA follows: TGTGCCAGCAGCTCGGACAGGGTAGGAGAGACCCAGTACTTC.

This clone was recorded once. The V call is TRBV7-2, the J call TRBJ2-5; D is perhaps TRBD2 (7 bases). This CDR3 has 14 amino acids. In germline, CDR1 is SGHTA, CDR2 FQGNSA. Trimming took 1 base from V and 5 from J, leaving 11 bases between them. CDR3 coding DNA: TGTGCCAGCAGCTTAGGGGGGGGGCTGGAGACCCAGTACTTC. It codes for CASSLGGGLETQYF.